The next 2 T cell receptor beta chains were all read from a single sample in a study of blood T cell repertoires in COVID-19. Sequencing used immunoSEQ multiplex PCR; TCRdb keeps in-frame clones, though not all of them. The sample records about 110,000 clones, roughly four fifths being singletons. Sequencing was carried out using peripheral blood. The receptors come from a woman between 65 and 79 years old with acute or convalescent COVID-19.

The V gene is TRBV4-1, the J gene TRBJ2-1; 10 bases map to TRBD2. Trimming at V came to 4 bases and at J to 2 bases, leaving 2 bases not matched to a gene. The CDR3 spans 15 residues. Germline values: CDR1 MGHRA, CDR2 YSYEKL. Here the CDR3 DNA reads TGCGCCAGCAGCCGGACTAGCGGAACCTACAATGAGCAGTTCTTC. It is translated as CASSRTSGTYNEQFF.

The genes are TRBV2 and TRBJ1-1; D remains unclear. V lost 6 bases and J 0 bases, leaving 2 bases between the germline ends. The CDR3 loop spans 11 amino acids. Germline V gives CDR1 SNHLY, CDR2 FYNNEI. This chain's CDR3 is CASSLNTEAFF. The CDR3 DNA reads TGTGCCAGCAGCTTGAACACTGAAGCTTTCTTT.